The 18 T cell receptor beta chains below come from one sample, sequenced in a study of T cell responses to AZD1222 COVID-19 vaccine. The assay was immunoSEQ multiplex PCR, and TCRdb's table has in-frame clones only and misses some. This table holds 75,000 to 100,000 clones, around 91% found once. Material: peripheral blood, obtained on day 0 of AZD1222 vaccination. These receptor sequences come from an adult in good health.

This clone was seen just once. The chain carries TRBV19 and TRBJ2-7; possible D gene TRBD1, 5 bases. The CDR3 has 13 amino acids. V was trimmed by 3 bases and J by 6 bases, leaving 12 bases between them. The germline CDR1 and CDR2 sequences are LNHDA and SQIVND (reference sequence). The CDR3 nucleotides are TGTGCCAGTAGTATCGGCAGGGTTGGCGAGCAGTACTTC. Its protein product is CASSIGRVGEQYF.

The chain uses TRBV6-5 and TRBJ1-1; possible D gene TRBD1, 6 bases. This CDR3 comprises 12 residues. V was cut by 4 bases and J by 8 bases, with 11 bases left in between. CDR1 is MNHEY, CDR2 SVGAGI, per germline. In nucleotides, the CDR3 is TGTGCCAGCAGTTCAGGGGTGTCAGAAGCTTTCTTT. This codes for CASSSGVSEAFF.

The gene calls are TRBV19 and TRBJ1-2; weak D call: TRBD1 (5 bases). The ends were cut back, 5 bases at V and 1 base at J, with 14 bases in the middle. This CDR3 spans 15 amino acids. Germline V gives CDR1 LNHDA, CDR2 SQIVND (reference sequence). The CDR3 coding sequence is TGTGCCAGTAGTGATCGGGGCGGGGGTAACTATGGCTACACCTTC. Amino acid sequence: CASSDRGGGNYGYTF.

J is TRBJ2-5 and V is TRBV7-2; 9 bases match TRBD2. The CDR3 consists of 13 residues. The junction had 3 bases not matched to a gene; V was cut back by 5 bases and J by 5 bases. Germline lookup yields CDR1 SGHTA and CDR2 FQGNSA. This chain's CDR3 is CASSRGLAETQYF. For the CDR3, the DNA is TGTGCCAGCAGCCGCGGACTAGCGGAGACCCAGTACTTC.

The chain has TRBV9 and TRBJ2-7; D uncertain. Germline assignment: CDR1 SGDLS and CDR2 YYNGEE. Trimming took 0 bases from V and 0 from J, leaving 10 bases between them. CDR3 length equals 15 residues. Here the CDR3 DNA reads TGTGCCAGCAGCGTAGCTTCCAGTAGCTCCTACGAGCAGTACTTC. It translates to CASSVASSSSYEQYF.

The chain combines TRBV4-2 with TRBJ1-6; 7 nucleotides agree with TRBD1. V dropped 4 bases and J dropped 9; count of bases not matched to a gene: 9. Germline CDR1 and CDR2: LGHNA and YNFKEQ. This CDR3 region has 15 residues. CDR3 residues: CASSRNRDSLSPLHF. CDR3 DNA sequence: TGTGCCAGCAGCCGGAACAGGGACAGCCTTTCACCCCTCCACTTT.

The CDR3 nucleotides are TGTGCCAGCTCGCCCCCAACGGACCCAAAGTTTGGCTACACCTTC. Translating it yields CASSPPTDPKFGYTF. The gene calls are TRBV18 and TRBJ1-2, with D unresolved. The germline gives CDR1 KGHSH, CDR2 LQKENI. This CDR3 comprises 15 residues. The germline V and J ends were trimmed by 6 bases and 7 bases, with 21 bases remaining between them.

The V and J genes are TRBV19 and TRBJ2-6; no reliable D call. V was pared by 3 bases and J by 2 bases, with 8 bases between. The CDR3 contains 15 residues. Germline assignment: CDR1 LNHDA and CDR2 SQIVND (reference sequence). CDR3 in DNA: TGTGCCAGTAGTATTGCTGGGACTGGGGCCAACGTCCTGACTTTC. It yields the protein CASSIAGTGANVLTF.

The rearrangement joins TRBV5-4 to TRBJ2-3; 11 positions agree with TRBD1. V lost 10 bases and J lost 4; bases outside the gene matches: 2. The CDR3 sequence is 12 residues long. Germline lookup yields CDR1 SGHNT and CDR2 YYREEE (reference sequence). For the CDR3, the DNA is TGTGCCGGGGGACAGGGGGCAGATACGCAGTATTTT. Translated: CAGGQGADTQYF.

The V and J genes are TRBV5-4 and TRBJ2-3, with D possibly being TRBD1 or TRBD2 (5 bases each). V lost 5 bases and J 0 bases, leaving 13 bases between the germline ends. This CDR3 contains 15 residues. CDR1 and CDR2 from the germline V gene are SGHNT and YYREEE (reference sequence). The CDR3 spells CASRLGRSSTDTQYF. The CDR3 DNA follows: TGTGCCAGCAGGCTGGGACGGAGTAGCACAGATACGCAGTATTTT.

This sequence joins TRBV3-1 (or the pseudogene TRBV3-2) and TRBJ1-1, with no clear D. Germline CDR1 reads LGHDT; CDR2 reads YNNKEL (reference sequence). The CDR3 sequence is 13 residues long. V lost 3 bases and J lost 1, with 6 bases in between. The DNA for the CDR3 is TGTGCCAGCAGCCATGATAGGAACACTGAAGCTTTCTTT. Translated: CASSHDRNTEAFF.

There are a few counts of this clone. The chain is built from TRBV4-3 and TRBJ2-1; D is perhaps TRBD2 (7 bases). V was pared by 0 bases and J by 2 bases, with 17 bases between. The germline V gene has CDR1 LGHNA and CDR2 YSLEER. The CDR3 loop spans 18 amino acids. CDR3 sequence reads: CASSQDRPIGGPYNEQFF. The DNA of the CDR3 is TGCGCCAGCAGCCAAGATCGGCCCATCGGGGGGCCCTACAATGAGCAGTTCTTC.

The genes are TRBV27 and TRBJ1-5; maybe TRBD1 (5 bases). Trimming removed 3 bases from V and 9 bases from J, with 12 bases in between. The germline gives CDR1 MNHEY, CDR2 SMNVEV (reference sequence). The CDR3 contains 13 residues. In DNA form, the CDR3 reads TGTGCCAGCAGTTTCCGGGGGGAGAGGCCCCAGCATTTT. This sequence encodes CASSFRGERPQHF.

The J gene is TRBJ2-3, the V gene TRBV7-3; D gene unclear. The CDR3 spans 13 residues. Germline lookup yields CDR1 SGHTA and CDR2 FQGTGA. The V and J ends lost 1 base and 4 bases respectively, with 6 bases between them. The CDR3 DNA reads as TGTGCCAGCAGCTTAAGTAGTGCAGATACGCAGTATTTT. It encodes CASSLSSADTQYF.

This rearrangement joins TRBV5-1 to TRBJ1-1; the match to TRBD1 covers 9 bases. The CDR3 spans 13 residues. Germline CDR1 is SGHRS and CDR2 is YFSETQ. The junction had 9 bases not matched to a gene; V was cut back by 4 bases and J by 11 bases. CDR3 region: CASSIPGQGYAFF. Written as DNA, the CDR3 is TGCGCCAGCAGCATACCGGGACAGGGCTACGCTTTCTTT.

The chain joins TRBV4-1 to TRBJ1-1; 10 bases are shared with TRBD1. CDR3 length: 18 residues. The V and J ends lost 4 bases and 0 bases, in that order; junction bases with no gene match: 11. Per the germline V gene, CDR1 is MGHRA and CDR2 is YSYEKL. DNA for the CDR3: TGCGCCAGCAGCCGAGCCGGGACAGGGGAAGGAGTGAACACTGAAGCTTTCTTT. Translating it yields CASSRAGTGEGVNTEAFF.

V gene TRBV9 combines with J gene TRBJ1-1; D is uncertain. The CDR3 runs 13 residues. Germline V gene sequence: CDR1 SGDLS, CDR2 YYNGEE. With 0 bases removed from V and 4 bases from J, the gap between germline ends came to 7 bases. DNA of the CDR3: TGTGCCAGCAGCGTAGAGTGGGGCACTGAAGCTTTCTTT. Amino acid sequence: CASSVEWGTEAFF.

The chain has TRBV10-3 and TRBJ2-7; 7 bases are a match to TRBD2. CDR1 and CDR2 (germline): ENHRY, SYGVKD. There are 12 residues in the CDR3. Trimming at V came to 4 bases and at J to 4 bases, leaving 1 base not matched to a gene. The CDR3 DNA reads TGTGCCATCAGTGCGGGGGGTTACGAGCAGTACTTC. It codes for CAISAGGYEQYF.